The 11 T cell receptor beta chains below were found in one sample sequenced in a study of blood T cell repertoires in COVID-19. Assay used: immunoSEQ multiplex PCR; TCRdb lists only in-frame clones, some missing. The sample consists of approximately 300,000 clones, approximately 85% of them appearing once. Sequencing was carried out using PBMCs or T cells enriched from blood (not recorded which). The receptors shown here come from a woman under 40 who had recovered from COVID-19.

The CDR3 DNA reads as TGCGCCAGCAGCCAAGAATCCGGCCGACTAGTCTCCTACAATGAGCAGTTCTTC. Translation: CASSQESGRLVSYNEQFF. J is TRBJ2-1 and V is TRBV4-1; possibly TRBD2 for D (6 bases). Trimming stripped 0 bases from V and 0 bases from J, with 15 bases between. Germline CDR1 reads MGHRA; CDR2 reads YSYEKL. The CDR3 loop spans 18 amino acids.

CDR3 nucleotides: TGTGCCAGCAGCCCGGACAGGAACACCGGGGAGCTGTTTTTT. Amino acids: CASSPDRNTGELFF. The gene calls are TRBV7-6 and TRBJ2-2; weak D call: TRBD1 (6 bases). The germline gives CDR1 SGHVS, CDR2 FNYEAQ. V was pared by 5 bases and J by 1 base, with 8 bases between. There are 14 residues in the CDR3.

This rearrangement joins TRBV27 to TRBJ2-7, with TRBD2 matching over 8 bases. The CDR3 runs 16 residues. CDR1 MNHEY and CDR2 SMNVEV come from the germline V gene (reference sequence). V dropped 3 bases and J dropped 3; count of bases not matched to a gene: 10. CDR3 coding DNA: TGTGCCAGCAGTTTGGGGGGGCTAGCGGGCTACTACGAGCAGTACTTC. Translation gives CASSLGGLAGYYEQYF.

The chain links TRBV4-2 to TRBJ2-1, with D hard to call. Germline V gene data show CDR1 as LGHNA and CDR2 as YNFKEQ. Trimming took 0 bases from V and 0 from J, leaving 9 bases between them. The CDR3 runs to 16 residues. In DNA form, the CDR3 reads TGTGCCAGCAGCCAAGACGGGTATCGCTCCTACAATGAGCAGTTCTTC. Its translation: CASSQDGYRSYNEQFF.

V gene TRBV29-1 combines with J gene TRBJ1-5; D remains unclear. The CDR3 covers 16 residues. V dropped 6 bases and J dropped 0 bases, with 18 bases sitting between them. Per the germline V gene, CDR1 is SQVTM and CDR2 is ANQGSEA. CDR3 DNA sequence: TGCAGCGTATCGCCGGAGGAGGCCGATAGCAATCAGCCCCAGCATTTT. It codes for CSVSPEEADSNQPQHF. Full variable domain (remainder filled in from reference TRBV29-1 and TRBJ1-5): SAVISQKPSRDICQRGTSLTIQCQVDSQVTMMFWYRQQPGQSLTLIATANQGSEATYESGFVIDKFPISRPNLTFSTLTVSNMSPEDSSIYLCSVSPEEADSNQPQHFGDGTRLSIL.

The chain uses TRBV5-1 and TRBJ1-6; TRBD1 might be the D (6 bases). The CDR3 runs 16 residues. V lost 3 bases, J lost 0 bases, and 10 bases lay in between. CDR1 and CDR2 from the germline V gene are SGHRS and YFSETQ. CDR3 amino acids: CASSSDSRSYNSPLHF. The CDR3 nucleotides read TGCGCCAGCAGCTCGGACAGTCGCTCCTATAATTCACCCCTCCACTTT.

With regard to this clone: This CDR3 is also generated by other DNA sequences in the sample. This chain connects TRBV25-1 to TRBJ1-1; tentative D call: TRBD1 (5 bases). The CDR3 loop spans 14 amino acids. Germline V gives CDR1 MGHDK, CDR2 SYGVNS. Trimming took off 3 bases at V and 1 base at J, with 9 bases between the two ends. The CDR3 DNA reads as TGTGCCAGCAGTGAGCGGGGCGGGAACACTGAAGCTTTCTTT. This sequence encodes CASSERGGNTEAFF.

The chain is built from TRBV9 and TRBJ2-1; the match to TRBD2 covers 13 bases. The CDR3 contains 15 residues. V trimming: 3 bases; J trimming: 10 bases; junction bases outside the gene matches: 7. Germline V lookup: CDR1 SGDLS, CDR2 YYNGEE. The CDR3 region is CASSGRTSGGPEQFF. In DNA, the CDR3 is TGTGCCAGCAGCGGGCGGACTAGCGGGGGCCCCGAGCAGTTCTTC.

The chain is built from TRBV6-1 and TRBJ2-7; the D gene is possibly TRBD2 (5 bases). Trimming took off 0 bases at V and 5 bases at J, with 11 bases between the two ends. Germline V gene sequence: CDR1 MNHNS, CDR2 SASEGT. This CDR3 is built from 14 residues. CDR3 protein: CASSEARGTDEQYF. The CDR3 DNA reads TGTGCCAGCAGTGAAGCCCGGGGTACGGACGAGCAGTACTTC.

This clone occurred a few times. The chain carries TRBV5-1 and TRBJ2-5; D is possibly TRBD1 (5 bases). There are 13 residues in the CDR3. Trimming stripped 7 bases from V and 5 bases from J, with 15 bases between. Per germline, CDR1 SGHRS and CDR2 YFSETQ. CDR3 protein: CASGVDIRETQYF. The CDR3 DNA reads TGCGCCAGCGGTGTGGACATACGGGAGACCCAGTACTTC.

The chain recombines TRBV28 with TRBJ1-4; 8 nucleotides line up with TRBD1. CDR3 length: 19 residues. Germline V gene data show CDR1 as MDHEN and CDR2 as SYDVKM. V lost 4 bases, J lost 3 bases, and 16 bases stayed unmatched. DNA for the CDR3: TGTGCCAGCAGTTCCTCGGGACAGGAAACCCTCAGGGCTAATGAAAAACTGTTTTTT. Translating it yields CASSSSGQETLRANEKLFF.